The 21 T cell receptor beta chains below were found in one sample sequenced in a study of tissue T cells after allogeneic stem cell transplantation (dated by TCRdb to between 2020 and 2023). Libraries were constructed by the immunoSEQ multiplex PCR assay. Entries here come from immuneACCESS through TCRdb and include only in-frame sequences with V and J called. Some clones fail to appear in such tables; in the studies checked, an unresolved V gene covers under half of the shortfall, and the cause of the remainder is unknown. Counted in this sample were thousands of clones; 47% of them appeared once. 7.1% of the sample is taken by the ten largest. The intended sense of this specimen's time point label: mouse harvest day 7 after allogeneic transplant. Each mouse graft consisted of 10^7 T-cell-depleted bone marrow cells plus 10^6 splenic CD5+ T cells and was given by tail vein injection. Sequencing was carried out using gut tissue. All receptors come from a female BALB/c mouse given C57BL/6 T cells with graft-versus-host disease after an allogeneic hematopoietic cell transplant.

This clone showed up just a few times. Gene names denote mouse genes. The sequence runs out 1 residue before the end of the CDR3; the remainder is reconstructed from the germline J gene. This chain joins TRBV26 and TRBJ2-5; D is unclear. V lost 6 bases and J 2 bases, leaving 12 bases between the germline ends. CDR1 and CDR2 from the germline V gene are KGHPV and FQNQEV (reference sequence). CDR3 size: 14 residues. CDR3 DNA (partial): TGTGCCAGCAGCCTCGAGATCTTCCAAGACACCCAGTAC. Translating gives CASSLEIFQDTQY. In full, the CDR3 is CASSLEIFQDTQYF.

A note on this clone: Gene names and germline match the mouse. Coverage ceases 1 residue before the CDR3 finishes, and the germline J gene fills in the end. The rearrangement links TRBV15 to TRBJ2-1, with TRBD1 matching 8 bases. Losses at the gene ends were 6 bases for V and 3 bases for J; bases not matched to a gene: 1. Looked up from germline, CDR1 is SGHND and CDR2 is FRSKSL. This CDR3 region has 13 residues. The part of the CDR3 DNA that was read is TGTGCCAGCAGGGGACAGGCCTATGCTGAGCAGTTC. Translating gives CASRGQAYAEQF. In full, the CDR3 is CASRGQAYAEQFF.

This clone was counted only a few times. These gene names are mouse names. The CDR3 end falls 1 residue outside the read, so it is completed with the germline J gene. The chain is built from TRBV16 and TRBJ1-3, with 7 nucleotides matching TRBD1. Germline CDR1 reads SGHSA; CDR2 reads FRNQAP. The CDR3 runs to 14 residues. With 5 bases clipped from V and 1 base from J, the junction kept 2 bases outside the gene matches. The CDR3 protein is CASSPGQSGNTLYF. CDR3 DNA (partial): TGTGCAAGCAGCCCGGGACAGTCTGGAAATACGCTCTAT. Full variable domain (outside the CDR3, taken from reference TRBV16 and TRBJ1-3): NAGVIQTPRHKVTGKGQEATLWCEPISGHSAVFWYRQTIVQGLEFLTYFRNQAPIDDSGMPKERFSAQMPNQSHSTLKIQSTQPQDSAVYLCASSPGQSGNTLYFGEGSRLIVV.

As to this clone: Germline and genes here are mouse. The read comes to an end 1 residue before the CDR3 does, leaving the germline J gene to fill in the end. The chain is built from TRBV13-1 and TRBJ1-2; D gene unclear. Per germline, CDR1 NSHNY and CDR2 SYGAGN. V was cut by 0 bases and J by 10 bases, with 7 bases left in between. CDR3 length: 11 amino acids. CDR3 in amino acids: CASSDGQAYTF. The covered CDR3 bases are TGTGCCAGCAGTGATGGCCAGGCCTACACC.

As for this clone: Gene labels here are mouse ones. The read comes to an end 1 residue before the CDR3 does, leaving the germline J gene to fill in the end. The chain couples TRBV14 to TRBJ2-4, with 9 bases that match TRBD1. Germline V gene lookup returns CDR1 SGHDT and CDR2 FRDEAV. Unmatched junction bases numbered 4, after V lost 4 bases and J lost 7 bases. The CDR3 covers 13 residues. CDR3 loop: CASSEGQGHTLYF. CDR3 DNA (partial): TGTGCCAGCAGTGAAGGACAGGGGCACACCTTGTAC.

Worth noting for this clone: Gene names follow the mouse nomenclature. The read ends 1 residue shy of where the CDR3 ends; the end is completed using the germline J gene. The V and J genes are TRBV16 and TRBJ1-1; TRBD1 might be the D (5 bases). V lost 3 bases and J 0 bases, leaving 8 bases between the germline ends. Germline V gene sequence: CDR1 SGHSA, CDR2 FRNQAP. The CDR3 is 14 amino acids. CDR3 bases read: TGTGCAAGCAGCTTGGGGACTGCAAACACAGAAGTCTTC. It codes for CASSLGTANTEVF. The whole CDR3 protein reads CASSLGTANTEVFF.

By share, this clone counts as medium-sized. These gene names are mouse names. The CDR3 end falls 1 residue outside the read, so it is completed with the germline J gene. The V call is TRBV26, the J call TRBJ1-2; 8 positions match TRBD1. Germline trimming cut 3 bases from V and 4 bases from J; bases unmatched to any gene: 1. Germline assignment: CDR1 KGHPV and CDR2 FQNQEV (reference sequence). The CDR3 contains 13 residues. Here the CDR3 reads CASSLTGGSDYTF. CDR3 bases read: TGTGCCAGCAGTCTCACAGGGGGCTCCGACTACACC.

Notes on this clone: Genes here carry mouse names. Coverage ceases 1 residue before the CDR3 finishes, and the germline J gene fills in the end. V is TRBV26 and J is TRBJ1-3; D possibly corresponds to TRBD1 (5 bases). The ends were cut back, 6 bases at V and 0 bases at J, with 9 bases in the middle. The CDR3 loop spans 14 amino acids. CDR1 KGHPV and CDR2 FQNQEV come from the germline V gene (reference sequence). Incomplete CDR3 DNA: TGTGCCAGCAGCCGGGACCCTTCTGGAAATACGCTCTAT. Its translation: CASSRDPSGNTLY. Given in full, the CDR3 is CASSRDPSGNTLYF. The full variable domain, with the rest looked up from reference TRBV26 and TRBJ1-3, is NSKVIQTPRYLVKGQGQKAKMRCIPEKGHPVVFWYQQNKNNEFKFLINFQNQEVLQQIDMTEKRFSAECPSNSPCSLEIQSSEAGDSALYLCASSRDPSGNTLYFGEGSRLIVV.

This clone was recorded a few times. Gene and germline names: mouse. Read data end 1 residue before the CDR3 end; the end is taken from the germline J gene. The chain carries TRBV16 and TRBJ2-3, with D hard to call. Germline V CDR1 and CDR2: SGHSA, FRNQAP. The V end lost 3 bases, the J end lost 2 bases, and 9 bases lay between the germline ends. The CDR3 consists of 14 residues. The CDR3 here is CASSLGGFAETLYF. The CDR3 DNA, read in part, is TGTGCAAGCAGCTTGGGAGGGTTTGCAGAAACGCTGTAT.

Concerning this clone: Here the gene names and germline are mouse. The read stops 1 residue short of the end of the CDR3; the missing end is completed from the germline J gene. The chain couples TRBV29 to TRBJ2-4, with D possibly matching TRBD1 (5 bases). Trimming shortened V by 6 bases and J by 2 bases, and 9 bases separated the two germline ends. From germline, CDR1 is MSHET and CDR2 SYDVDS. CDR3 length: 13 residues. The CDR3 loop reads CASRAGLQNTLYF. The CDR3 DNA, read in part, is TGTGCTAGCAGAGCAGGGCTTCAAAACACCTTGTAC.

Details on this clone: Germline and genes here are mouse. CDR3 DNA (partial): TGTGCCAGCAGTCTTGGGACAGAAGTCTTC. Residues: CASSLGTEVF. The entire CDR3 protein reads CASSLGTEVFF. The rearrangement links TRBV24 to TRBJ1-1; D gene ambiguous. The DNA ends 1 residue before the CDR3 does, and the rest of the CDR3 is filled in from the germline J gene. Trimming stripped 3 bases from V and 5 bases from J, with 4 bases between. Germline CDR1 KGHTA, CDR2 FRNEEI. The CDR3 sequence is 11 residues long.

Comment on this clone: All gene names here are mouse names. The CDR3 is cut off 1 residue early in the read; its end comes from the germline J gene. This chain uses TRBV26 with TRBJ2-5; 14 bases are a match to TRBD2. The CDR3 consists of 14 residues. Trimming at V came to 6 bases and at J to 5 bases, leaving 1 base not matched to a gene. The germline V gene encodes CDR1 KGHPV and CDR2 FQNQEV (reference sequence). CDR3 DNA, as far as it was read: TGTGCCAGCAGGGGACTGGGGGGGCGAGACACCCAGTAC. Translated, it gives CASRGLGGRDTQY. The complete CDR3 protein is CASRGLGGRDTQYF. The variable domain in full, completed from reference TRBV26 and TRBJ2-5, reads NSKVIQTPRYLVKGQGQKAKMRCIPEKGHPVVFWYQQNKNNEFKFLINFQNQEVLQQIDMTEKRFSAECPSNSPCSLEIQSSEAGDSALYLCASRGLGGRDTQYFGPGTRLLVL.

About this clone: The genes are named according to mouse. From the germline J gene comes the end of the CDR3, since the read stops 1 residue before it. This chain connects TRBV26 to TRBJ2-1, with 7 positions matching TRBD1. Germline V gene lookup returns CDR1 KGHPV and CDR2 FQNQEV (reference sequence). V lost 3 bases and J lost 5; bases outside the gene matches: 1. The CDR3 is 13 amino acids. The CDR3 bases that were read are TGTGCCAGCAGTCTCCAGGGGGATGCTGAGCAGTTC. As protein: CASSLQGDAEQF. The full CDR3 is CASSLQGDAEQFF.

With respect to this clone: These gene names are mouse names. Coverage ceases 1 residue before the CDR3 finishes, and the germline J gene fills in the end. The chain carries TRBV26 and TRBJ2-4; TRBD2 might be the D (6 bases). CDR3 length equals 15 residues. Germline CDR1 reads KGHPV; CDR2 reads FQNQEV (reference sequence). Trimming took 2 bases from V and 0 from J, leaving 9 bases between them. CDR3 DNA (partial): TGTGCCAGCAGTCTGGCAGGGACTAGTCAAAACACCTTGTAC. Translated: CASSLAGTSQNTLY. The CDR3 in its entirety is CASSLAGTSQNTLYF.

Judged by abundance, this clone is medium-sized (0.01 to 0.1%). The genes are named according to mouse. The sequenced part of the CDR3 DNA is TGTGCCAGCAGGACAGGGGGTAACACAGAAGTCTTC. Translation gives CASRTGGNTEVF. The CDR3 as a whole reads CASRTGGNTEVFF. V gene TRBV19 combines with J gene TRBJ1-1; 9 positions match TRBD1. From the germline J gene comes the end of the CDR3, since the read stops 1 residue before it. Trimming cost V 5 bases and J 2 bases; bases outside gene matches: 1. Germline assignment: CDR1 FNHDT and CDR2 SITEND (reference sequence). CDR3 length: 13 amino acids.

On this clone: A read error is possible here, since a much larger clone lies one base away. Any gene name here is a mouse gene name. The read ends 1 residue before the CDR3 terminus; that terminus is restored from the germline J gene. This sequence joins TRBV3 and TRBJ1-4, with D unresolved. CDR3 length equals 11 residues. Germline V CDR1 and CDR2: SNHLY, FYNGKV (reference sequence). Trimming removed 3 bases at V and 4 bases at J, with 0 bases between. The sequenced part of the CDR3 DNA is TGTGCCAGCAGCTTCAACGAAAGATTATTT. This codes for CASSFNERLF. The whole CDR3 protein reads CASSFNERLFF.

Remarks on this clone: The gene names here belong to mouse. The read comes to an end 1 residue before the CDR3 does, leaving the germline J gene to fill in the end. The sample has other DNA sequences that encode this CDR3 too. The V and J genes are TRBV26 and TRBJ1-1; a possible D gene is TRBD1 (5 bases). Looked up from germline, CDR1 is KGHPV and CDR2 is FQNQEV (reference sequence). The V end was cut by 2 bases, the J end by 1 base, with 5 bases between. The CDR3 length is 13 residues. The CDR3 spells CASSLGGNTEVFF. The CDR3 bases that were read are TGTGCCAGCAGTCTGGGGGGAAACACAGAAGTCTTC.

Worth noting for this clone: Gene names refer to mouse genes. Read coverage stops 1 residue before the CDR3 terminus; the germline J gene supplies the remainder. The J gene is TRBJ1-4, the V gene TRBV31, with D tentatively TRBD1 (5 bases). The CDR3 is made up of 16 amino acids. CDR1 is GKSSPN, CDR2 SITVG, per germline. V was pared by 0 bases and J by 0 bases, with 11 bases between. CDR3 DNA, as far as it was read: TGTGCCTGGAGTCTAAATGAACAGGTTTCCAACGAAAGATTATTT. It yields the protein CAWSLNEQVSNERLF. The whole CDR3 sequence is CAWSLNEQVSNERLFF.

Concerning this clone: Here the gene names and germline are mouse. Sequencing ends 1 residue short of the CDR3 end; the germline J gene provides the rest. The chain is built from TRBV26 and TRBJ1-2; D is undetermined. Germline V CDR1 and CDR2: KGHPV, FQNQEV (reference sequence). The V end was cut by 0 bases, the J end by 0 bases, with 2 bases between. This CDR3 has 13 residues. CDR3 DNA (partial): TGTGCCAGCAGTCTGTCAGCAAACTCCGACTACACC. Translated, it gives CASSLSANSDYT. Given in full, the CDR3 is CASSLSANSDYTF. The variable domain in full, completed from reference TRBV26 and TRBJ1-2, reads NSKVIQTPRYLVKGQGQKAKMRCIPEKGHPVVFWYQQNKNNEFKFLINFQNQEVLQQIDMTEKRFSAECPSNSPCSLEIQSSEAGDSALYLCASSLSANSDYTFGSGTRLLVI.

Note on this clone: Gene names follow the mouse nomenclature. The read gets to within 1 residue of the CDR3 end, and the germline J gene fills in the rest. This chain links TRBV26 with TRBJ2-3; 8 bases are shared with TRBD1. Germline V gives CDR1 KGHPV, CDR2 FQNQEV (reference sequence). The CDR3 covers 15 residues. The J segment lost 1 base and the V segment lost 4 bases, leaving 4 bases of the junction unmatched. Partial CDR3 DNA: TGTGCCAGCAGTCCTGGACAGGGAGGTGCAGAAACGCTGTAT. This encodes CASSPGQGGAETLY. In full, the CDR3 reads CASSPGQGGAETLYF.

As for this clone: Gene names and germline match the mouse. This CDR3 reads CASSLSTGGQGADTQYF. CDR3 DNA, as far as it was read: TGTGCCAGCAGTCTGTCGACAGGGGGACAGGGGGCCGACACCCAGTAC. The chain combines TRBV26 with TRBJ2-5, with 12 bases aligning to TRBD1. The CDR3 end falls 1 residue outside the read, so it is completed with the germline J gene. Germline V gene data show CDR1 as KGHPV and CDR2 as FQNQEV (reference sequence). Unmatched junction bases numbered 7, after V lost 0 bases and J lost 6 bases. The CDR3 is made up of 17 amino acids.